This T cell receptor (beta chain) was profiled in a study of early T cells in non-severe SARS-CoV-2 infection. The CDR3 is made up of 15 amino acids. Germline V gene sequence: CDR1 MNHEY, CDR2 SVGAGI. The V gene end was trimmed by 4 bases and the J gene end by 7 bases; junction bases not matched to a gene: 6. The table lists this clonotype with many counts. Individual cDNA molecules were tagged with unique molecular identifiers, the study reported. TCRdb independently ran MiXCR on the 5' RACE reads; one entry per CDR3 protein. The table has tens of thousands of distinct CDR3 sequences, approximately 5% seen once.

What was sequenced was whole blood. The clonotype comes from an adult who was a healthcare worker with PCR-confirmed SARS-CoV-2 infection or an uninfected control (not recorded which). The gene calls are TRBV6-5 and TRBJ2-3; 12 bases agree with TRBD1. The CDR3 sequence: CASSSPGQGANTQYF. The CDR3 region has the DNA TGTGCCAGCAGTTCCCCGGGACAGGGGGCTAATACGCAGTATTTT.